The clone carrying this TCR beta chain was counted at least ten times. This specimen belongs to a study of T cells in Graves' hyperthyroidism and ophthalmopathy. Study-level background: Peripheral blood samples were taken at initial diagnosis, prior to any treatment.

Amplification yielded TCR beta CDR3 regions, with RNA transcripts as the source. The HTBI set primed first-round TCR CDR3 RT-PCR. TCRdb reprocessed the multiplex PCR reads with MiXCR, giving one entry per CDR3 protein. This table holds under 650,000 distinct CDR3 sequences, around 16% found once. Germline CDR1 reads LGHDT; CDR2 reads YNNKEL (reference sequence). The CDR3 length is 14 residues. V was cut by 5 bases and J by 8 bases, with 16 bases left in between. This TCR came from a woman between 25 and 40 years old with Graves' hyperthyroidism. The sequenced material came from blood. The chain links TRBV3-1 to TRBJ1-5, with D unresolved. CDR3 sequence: CASSTQVVVKPQHF. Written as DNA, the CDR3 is TGTGCCAGCAGCACTCAGGTCGTGGTAAAGCCCCAGCATTTT.